This T cell receptor (beta chain) was identified in a study of cytomegalovirus exposure and HLA in healthy donors. The method was immunoSEQ multiplex PCR; TCRdb's version includes in-frame clones alone and lacks a portion of them. Here the sample spans 60,000 to 80,000 clones, about 93% being singletons. Study findings and constraints: Associated with cytomegalovirus, according to the listing, were around 160 TCR beta chains.

Donors came from a validation cohort of some 110 subjects, distinct from the first 666-subject cohort. Turning to this clone: Its antigen is undetermined.

This TCR was sampled from a woman aged 18-29 years in good health and CMV-seropositive. The sequenced sample consisted of PBMCs.

The CDR3 here is CASSPGGLQPQHF. CDR3 coding DNA: TGTGCCAGCAGTCCAGGGGGCTTGCAGCCCCAGCATTTT. The chain is built from TRBV27 and TRBJ1-5, with 8 bases matching TRBD1. V shed 5 bases, J shed 7 bases, and the junction held 4 bases outside the gene matches. The CDR3 contains 13 residues. Germline CDR1 and CDR2: MNHEY and SMNVEV (reference sequence).